A selection of T cell receptor beta chains follows, all from one sample in a study of early T cells in non-severe SARS-CoV-2 infection. TCRdb called the 5' RACE reads again in MiXCR, with one record for every CDR3 protein. The sample comprises about 59,000 distinct CDR3 sequences, 13% of which are singletons, and about 9.3% rests with the top ten. The sequencing here drew on whole blood, taken at baseline. These receptors originate from an adult who was a healthcare worker with PCR-confirmed SARS-CoV-2 infection or an uninfected control (not recorded which). The CDR3 runs from the conserved cysteine through the conserved F or W. The D gene is left open where the match is weak. Not every row has a clone size; where given, it reads once, few, many or a size class.

>TRBJ2-7|.|TRBV4-1|.
TGCGCCAGCAGCCGCTCAACGGCCTACGAGCAGTACTTC
CASSRSTAYEQYF
>TRBJ2-7|TRBD1|TRBV28|few
TGTGCCAGCAGTTGGGACAGCCTTTACGAGCAGTACTTC
CASSWDSLYEQYF
>TRBJ2-1|TRBD2|TRBV20-1|many
TGCAGTGCCATTAGCGGGATGAGCTCCTACAATGAGCAGTTCTTC
CSAISGMSSYNEQFF
>TRBJ1-1|.|TRBV5-4|few
TGTGCCAGCAGCCTTGGCACAGGGCCTGAAGCTTTCTTT
CASSLGTGPEAFF
>TRBJ2-5|TRBD1|TRBV6-6|.
TGTGCCAGCAGTTACTCACTGGGACAGGGAGGAGAGACCCAGTACTTC
CASSYSLGQGGETQYF
>TRBJ2-7|.|TRBV10-3|many
TGTGCCATCAGTGAGTCCGGACATGACGACGAGCAGTACTTC
CAISESGHDDEQYF
>TRBJ1-1|TRBD1|TRBV7-2|.
TGTGCCAGCAGCTTAGGGACAGGGTCTTGGATCACTGAAGCTTTCTTT
CASSLGTGSWITEAFF
>TRBJ2-1|.|TRBV6-2/TRBV6-3|few
TGTGCCAGCAGTGGCCGGATGAGGTACAATGAGCAGTTCTTC
CASSGRMRYNEQFF
>TRBJ2-5|TRBD2|TRBV4-1|.
TGCGCCAGCAGCCAAGGAGCGGGGGAAGAGACCCAGTACTTC
CASSQGAGEETQYF
>TRBJ2-7|TRBD1|TRBV28|few
TGTGCCAGCATCCACAGGGGATTTTACGAGCAGTACTTC
CASIHRGFYEQYF
>TRBJ1-1|.|TRBV2|once
TGTGCCAGCACCTCACAGGGAGTTTTGAACACTGAAGCTTTCTTT
CASTSQGVLNTEAFF
>TRBJ2-7|TRBD2|TRBV7-9|.
TGTGCCAGCAACAGCGGGAGTGGGATCTCCTACGAGCAGTACTTC
CASNSGSGISYEQYF
>TRBJ1-4|.|TRBV9|few
TGTGCCAGCAGCGTATCGGGGGCTGCTAATGAAAAACTGTTTTTT
CASSVSGAANEKLFF
>TRBJ1-5|.|TRBV18|.
TGTGCCAGCTCACCACCGGCAGGGACTGAGGAAAAGCCCCAGCATTTT
CASSPPAGTEEKPQHF
>TRBJ2-3|.|TRBV21-1|.
TGTGTCAGCAGCAAAGCGATCTGGGCCAGCGGGGGGGCCGGGGATACGCAGTATTTT
CVSSKAIWASGGAGDTQYF
>TRBJ1-1|TRBD1|TRBV7-9|few
TGTGCCAGCAGCTATGGGACAGGGGTGAACACTGAAGCTTTCTTT
CASSYGTGVNTEAFF
>TRBJ2-1|.|TRBV11-3|.
TGTGCCAGCAGCCCCGTAGCGTTTCCCTACAATGAGCAGTTCTTC
CASSPVAFPYNEQFF
>TRBJ1-4|TRBD1|TRBV20-1|.
TGCAGTGCTCCCCGGACAGGGGTGGAAAAACTGTTTTTT
CSAPRTGVEKLFF
>TRBJ2-2|TRBD1|TRBV7-8|.
TGTGCCAGCAGTGGCAGGGGGCGCATGAACACCGGGGAGCTGTTTTTT
CASSGRGRMNTGELFF
>TRBJ1-6|.|TRBV7-3|few
TGTGCCAGCAGCTTAAATGCGGGCTCACCCCTCCACTTT
CASSLNAGSPLHF
>TRBJ2-7|TRBD1|TRBV3-1|.
TGTGCCAGCAGCCAAGATACAACCGGGACAGGGGGCTACGAGCAGTACTTC
CASSQDTTGTGGYEQYF
>TRBJ1-1|.|TRBV7-9|.
TGTGCCAGCAGCTTACTTACAGGGTGGGGAACTGAAGCTTTCTTT
CASSLLTGWGTEAFF
>TRBJ1-2|.|TRBV3-1|.
TGTGCCAGCAGTCGAGACGGTCGGAGTGGCTACACCTTC
CASSRDGRSGYTF
>TRBJ2-7|TRBD2|TRBV6-1|.
TGTGCCAGCAACCAAGCGGGGGGCTCCTACGAGCAGTACTTC
CASNQAGGSYEQYF
>TRBJ2-7|.|TRBV5-8|.
TGTGCCAGCAGCCCAGAGCCGACAGGTACCTACGAGCAGTACTTC
CASSPEPTGTYEQYF
>TRBJ2-1|TRBD1|TRBV11-2|few
TGTGCCAGCAGCCGCACACAGGGGACCTACAATGAGCAGTTCTTC
CASSRTQGTYNEQFF
>TRBJ1-1|.|TRBV5-1|.
TGCGCCAGCAGCGCAGGCTTCTCGGGCGCTTTCTTT
CASSAGFSGAFF
>TRBJ2-6|.|TRBV7-9|few
TGTGCCAGCACCTTAAGGGGGTTCTCTGGGGCCAACGTCCTGACTTTC
CASTLRGFSGANVLTF
>TRBJ1-3|.|TRBV11-2|few
TGTGCCAGCAGCTCCACTGGGATGACTGGAAACACCATATATTTT
CASSSTGMTGNTIYF
>TRBJ2-2|.|TRBV9|many
TGTGCCAGCAGCGTAGACAGCTACACCGGGGAGCTGTTTTTT
CASSVDSYTGELFF
>TRBJ2-2|.|TRBV20-1|.
TGCAGTGCTAGAGAGAGGGCTCCGAGAGGCACCGGGGAGCTGTTTTTT
CSARERAPRGTGELFF
>TRBJ1-1|.|TRBV11-2|.
TGTGCCAGCAGCTTAGTGATTGAAGCTTTCTTT
CASSLVIEAFF
>TRBJ2-7|TRBD1|TRBV7-2|.
TGTGCCAGCAGCTTAGCGGGACAGGGGGTCTCCGAGCAGTACTTC
CASSLAGQGVSEQYF
>TRBJ2-1|TRBD2|TRBV3-1|.
TGTGCCAGCAGCCATCGGGGGGGCCGGGAGTACAATGAGCAGTTCTTC
CASSHRGGREYNEQFF
>TRBJ2-7|.|TRBV20-1|.
TGCAGTGCAGACCGCCGGGACATAGATTCCTACGAGCAGTACTTC
CSADRRDIDSYEQYF
>TRBJ2-5|TRBD2|TRBV2|few
TGTGCCAGCAGCCGGAGGGCTAGCGGGGGGGCCTTAGAGACCCAGTACTTC
CASSRRASGGALETQYF
>TRBJ2-1|.|TRBV4-3|few
TGCGCCAGCAGCCAAGAGAATGAGCAGTTCTTC
CASSQENEQFF
>TRBJ1-1|.|TRBV7-9|.
TGTGCCAGCAGCTTAATGGACGGTAACACTGAAGCTTTCTTT
CASSLMDGNTEAFF